One sample yielded the 19 T cell receptor beta chains listed below, sequenced in a study of cytomegalovirus exposure and HLA in healthy donors. The PCR used 60 Vbeta and 13 Jbeta primers. The table came from immunoSEQ multiplex PCR; TCRdb's copy has only in-frame clones and leaves some out. The sample holds 85,000 to 100,000 clones, 55% to 75% seen once. Sequenced input: PBMCs. The receptors here all came from a man in his fifties in good health and CMV-seronegative.

The V and J genes are TRBV6-5 and TRBJ1-2, with D maybe TRBD1 (6 bases). CDR1 MNHEY and CDR2 SVGAGI come from the germline V gene. The CDR3 has 13 residues. V was clipped by 5 bases and J by 4 bases, with 11 bases between them. In DNA form, the CDR3 reads TGTGCCAGCAGTCCAGGGGTGCGCTATGGCTACACCTTC. This gives the protein CASSPGVRYGYTF.

This clone was found a few times. J is TRBJ2-1 and V is TRBV7-9; 9 bases align to TRBD2. This CDR3 is 19 amino acids long. The V gene's germline CDR1 is SEHNR and CDR2 FQNEAQ (reference sequence). The junction had 14 bases not matched to a gene; V was cut back by 2 bases and J by 3 bases. The CDR3 is CASSLSRGVAGAIYNEQFF. CDR3 DNA: TGTGCCAGCAGCTTAAGCCGTGGAGTAGCGGGGGCCATCTACAATGAGCAGTTCTTC.

In its sample, this clone was seen a few times. The chain has TRBV2 and TRBJ1-6; weak D call: TRBD1 (5 bases). The CDR3 has 15 amino acids. The germline CDR1 and CDR2 sequences are SNHLY and FYNNEI. V was shortened by 3 bases and J by 7 bases, with 13 bases between the two germline ends. Here the CDR3 reads CASSEMAAGNSPLHF. CDR3 bases: TGTGCCAGCAGTGAGATGGCCGCAGGGAATTCACCCCTCCACTTT.

This chain uses TRBV27 with TRBJ2-4; possible D gene TRBD2, 6 bases. With 3 bases removed from V and 3 bases from J, the gap between germline ends came to 15 bases. CDR1 and CDR2 (germline): MNHEY, SMNVEV (reference sequence). This CDR3 is 16 amino acids long. The CDR3 DNA follows: TGTGCCAGCAGTTTTCAGGCAGGGAGGAACAAAAACATTCAGTACTTC. Translation gives CASSFQAGRNKNIQYF.

V gene TRBV5-1 combines with J gene TRBJ2-7, with 7 bases that match TRBD2. CDR3 length equals 15 residues. Trimming took 4 bases from V and 2 from J; bases not matched to a gene: 9. The germline gives CDR1 SGHRS, CDR2 YFSETQ. The CDR3 loop reads CASSPNGGGPYEQYF. Written as DNA, the CDR3 is TGCGCCAGCAGCCCTAATGGCGGGGGACCCTACGAGCAGTACTTC.

This rearrangement joins TRBV19 to TRBJ1-2; no clear D. Germline V gene lookup returns CDR1 LNHDA and CDR2 SQIVND (reference sequence). Between the trimmed V and J ends, which lost 6 bases and 3 bases, there was a span of 11 bases. This CDR3 spans 13 amino acids. CDR3 sequence: CASSDGSYYGYTF. The DNA for the CDR3 is TGTGCCAGTAGCGACGGGTCTTACTATGGCTACACCTTC.

The chain is built from TRBV15 and TRBJ1-5; 8 bases are shared with TRBD1. Trimming cost V 1 base and J 0 bases; bases outside gene matches: 11. Germline CDR1 LNHNV, CDR2 YYDKDF (reference sequence). The CDR3 has 19 residues. CDR3 residues: CATSRAGQGGTHSNQPQHF. In DNA, the CDR3 is TGTGCCACCAGCAGAGCTGGACAGGGAGGGACTCATAGCAATCAGCCCCAGCATTTT.

The rearrangement joins TRBV5-1 to TRBJ2-1; TRBD2 aligns across 15 bases. With 1 base clipped from V and 2 bases from J, the junction kept 13 bases outside the gene matches. The CDR3 covers 21 residues. The germline CDR1 and CDR2 sequences are SGHRS and YFSETQ. The CDR3 reads CASSLIGLAGGPGNPYNEQFF. CDR3 DNA sequence: TGCGCCAGCAGCTTGATAGGACTAGCGGGAGGGCCAGGGAATCCCTACAATGAGCAGTTCTTC.

The V gene is TRBV7-9, the J gene TRBJ2-3, with 8 bases matching TRBD2. Germline CDR1 and CDR2: SEHNR and FQNEAQ (reference sequence). With 0 bases clipped from V and 3 bases from J, the junction kept 5 bases outside the gene matches. The length of the CDR3 is 16 residues. The CDR3 bases are TGTGCCAGCAGCTTAGCCGGGGGGGGGCTTACAGATACGCAGTATTTT. Encoded protein: CASSLAGGGLTDTQYF.

This chain joins TRBV5-1 and TRBJ2-5; possible D gene TRBD2, 5 bases. The CDR3 has 13 residues. Germline V CDR1 and CDR2: SGHRS, YFSETQ. V lost 3 bases to trimming and J lost 5 bases, with 11 bases between them. The CDR3 DNA sequence: TGCGCCAGCAGCTCTCCTCCGGGGGAGACCCAGTACTTC. Amino acid sequence: CASSSPPGETQYF.

The J gene is TRBJ1-2, the V gene TRBV5-8, with D perhaps matching TRBD1 (6 bases). Trimming shortened V by 3 bases and J by 12 bases, and 18 bases separated the two germline ends. The germline CDR1 and CDR2 sequences are SGHTS and YDEGEE. The CDR3 extends over 13 amino acids. The CDR3 sequence: CASSWTDSDRHTF. The DNA for the CDR3 is TGTGCCAGCAGCTGGACAGACTCCGATCGGCACACCTTC.

In this sample, this clone turned up a few times. This CDR3 is also generated by other DNA sequences in the sample. The chain carries TRBV7-3 and TRBJ1-1; D gene unclear. Trimming pared 0 bases from V and 3 bases from J, leaving 8 bases between. Germline V lookup: CDR1 SGHTA, CDR2 FQGTGA. The CDR3 covers 14 residues. CDR3 loop: CASSLTGGDTEAFF. CDR3 in DNA: TGTGCCAGCAGCTTAACAGGAGGTGACACTGAAGCTTTCTTT.

The chain uses TRBV7-3 and TRBJ1-6; D gene uncertain. Germline V lookup: CDR1 SGHTA, CDR2 FQGTGA. V was pared by 1 base and J by 11 bases, with 9 bases between. The CDR3 sequence is 13 residues long. This CDR3 is CASSLSGSPPLHF. CDR3 coding DNA: TGTGCCAGCAGCTTAAGTGGGAGTCCACCCCTCCACTTT.

This clone has just one count. This chain uses TRBV6-5 with TRBJ1-2, with TRBD1 identical over 9 bases. CDR1 MNHEY and CDR2 SVGAGI come from the germline V gene. The CDR3 has 13 amino acids. V dropped 6 bases and J dropped 9; count of bases not matched to a gene: 8. CDR3 region: CASRGGQGGSYTF. CDR3 nucleotides: TGTGCCAGCAGGGGGGGACAGGGCGGTAGCTACACCTTC.

This clone was detected a few times. The chain has TRBV4-3 and TRBJ1-2; 9 bases agree with TRBD1. V shed 3 bases, J shed 3 bases, and the junction held 5 bases outside the gene matches. Germline assignment: CDR1 LGHNA and CDR2 YSLEER. The CDR3 has 15 residues. CDR3 in amino acids: CASSHQTGGDYGYTF. The CDR3 bases are TGCGCCAGCAGCCACCAGACAGGGGGGGACTATGGCTACACCTTC.

This clone came up a few times. The rearrangement joins TRBV7-9 to TRBJ2-5, with TRBD2 matching over 11 bases. Germline CDR1 and CDR2: SEHNR and FQNEAQ (reference sequence). Unmatched junction bases numbered 7, after V lost 1 base and J lost 3 bases. This CDR3 has 17 amino acids. The CDR3 DNA reads as TGTGCCAGCAGCTTAGGGACAAGTAGCGGGAGGGAAGAGACCCAGTACTTC. Translating gives CASSLGTSSGREETQYF.

On this clone: The sample carries other DNA sequences with the same CDR3. The chain links TRBV2 to TRBJ2-3, with 7 bases that match TRBD2. Germline trimming cut 10 bases from V and 0 bases from J; bases unmatched to any gene: 4. CDR3 length: 13 amino acids. Germline V gene data show CDR1 as SNHLY and CDR2 as FYNNEI. CDR3 loop: CATLSGSTDTQYF. The CDR3, as DNA: TGTGCCACCCTTAGCGGGAGCACAGATACGCAGTATTTT. Using reference TRBV2 and TRBJ2-3 for the parts outside the CDR3, the full variable domain is EPEVTQTPSHQVTQMGQEVILRCVPISNHLYFYWYRQILGQKVEFLVSFYNNEISEKSEIFDDQFSVERPDGSNFTLKIRSTKLEDSAMYFCATLSGSTDTQYFGPGTRLTVL.

The chain is built from TRBV6-5 and TRBJ1-3, with D tentatively TRBD1 (6 bases). The V gene lost 7 bases and the J gene lost 2 bases, with 9 bases spanning the gap. Germline-derived CDR1 and CDR2 are MNHEY and SVGAGI. The CDR3 runs 13 residues. The CDR3 spells CASTRTAGNTIYF. The CDR3 bases are TGTGCCAGCACCCGGACAGCTGGAAACACCATATATTTT.

The chain links TRBV6-6 to TRBJ1-5; TRBD1 agrees at 8 bases. CDR3 length equals 14 residues. Trimming took 6 bases from V and 4 from J; bases not matched to a gene: 5. The germline V gene has CDR1 MNHNY and CDR2 SVGAGI (reference sequence). The CDR3 spells CASSTGTGNQPQHF. The CDR3 coding sequence is TGTGCCAGCAGCACCGGGACAGGTAATCAGCCCCAGCATTTT.